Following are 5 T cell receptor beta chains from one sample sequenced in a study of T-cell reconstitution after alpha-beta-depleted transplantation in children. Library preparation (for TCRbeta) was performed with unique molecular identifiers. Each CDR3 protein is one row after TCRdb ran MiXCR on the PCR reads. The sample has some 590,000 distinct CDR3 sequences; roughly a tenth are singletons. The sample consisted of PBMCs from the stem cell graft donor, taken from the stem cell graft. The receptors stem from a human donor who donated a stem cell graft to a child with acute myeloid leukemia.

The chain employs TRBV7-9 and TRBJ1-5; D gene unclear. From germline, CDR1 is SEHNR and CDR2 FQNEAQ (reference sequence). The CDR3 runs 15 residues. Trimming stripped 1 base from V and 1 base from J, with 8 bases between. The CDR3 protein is CASSLDSSSNQPQHF. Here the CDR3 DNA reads TGTGCCAGCAGCTTAGATAGTTCAAGCAATCAGCCCCAGCATTTT.

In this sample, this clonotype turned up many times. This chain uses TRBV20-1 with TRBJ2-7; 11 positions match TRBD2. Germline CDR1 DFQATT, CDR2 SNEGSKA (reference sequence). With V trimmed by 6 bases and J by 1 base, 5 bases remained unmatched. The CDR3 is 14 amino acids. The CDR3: CSAPGLAGSYEQYF. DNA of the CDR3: TGCAGTGCCCCTGGACTAGCGGGTTCCTACGAGCAGTACTTC.

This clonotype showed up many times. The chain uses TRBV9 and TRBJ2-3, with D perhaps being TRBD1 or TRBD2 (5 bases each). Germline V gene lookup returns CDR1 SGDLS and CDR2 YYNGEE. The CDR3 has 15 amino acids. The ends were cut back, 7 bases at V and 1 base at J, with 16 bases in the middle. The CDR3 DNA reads TGTGCCAGCTCAAGGGGACCATGGGGCACAGATACGCAGTATTTT. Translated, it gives CASSRGPWGTDTQYF.

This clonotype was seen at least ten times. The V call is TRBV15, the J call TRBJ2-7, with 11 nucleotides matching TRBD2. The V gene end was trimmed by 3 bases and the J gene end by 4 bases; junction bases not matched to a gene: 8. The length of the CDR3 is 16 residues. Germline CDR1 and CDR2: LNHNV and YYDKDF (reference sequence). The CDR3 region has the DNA TGTGCCACCAGCAGGCGATGGGGACTAGCGGCGTACGAGCAGTACTTC. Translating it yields CATSRRWGLAAYEQYF.

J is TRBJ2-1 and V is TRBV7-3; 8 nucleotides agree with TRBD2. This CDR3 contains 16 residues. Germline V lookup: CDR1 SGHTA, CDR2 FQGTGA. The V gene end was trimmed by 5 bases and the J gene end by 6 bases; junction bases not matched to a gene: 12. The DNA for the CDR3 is TGTGCCAGCAGCACCCCCGGGACTAGGGGTGGCAATGAGCAGTTCTTC. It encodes CASSTPGTRGGNEQFF.